The 8 T cell receptor beta chains reported below all come from one sample, sequenced in a study of blood T cell repertoires in COVID-19. The table came from immunoSEQ multiplex PCR; TCRdb's copy has only in-frame clones and leaves some out. Of 140,000 to 150,000 clones in the sample, 84% are singletons; the top ten hold roughly 10%. The sample comprised peripheral blood. These receptors all stem from a man aged 55 to 69 with active or convalescent COVID-19.

The V call is TRBV18, the J call TRBJ1-6; weak D call: TRBD1 (6 bases). The CDR3 extends over 15 amino acids. The germline gives CDR1 KGHSH, CDR2 LQKENI. V was trimmed by 6 bases and J by 7 bases, leaving 16 bases between them. CDR3 residues: CASSPEQGNNSPLHF. In DNA form, the CDR3 reads TGTGCCAGCTCGCCTGAACAGGGAAACAATTCACCCCTCCACTTT.

The rearrangement uses TRBV5-6 and TRBJ1-2; the match to TRBD1 covers 8 bases. V lost 0 bases to trimming and J lost 6 bases; unmatched junction nucleotides: 4. CDR1 is SGHDT, CDR2 YYEEEE, per germline. The CDR3 has 14 residues. The CDR3, as DNA: TGTGCCAGCAGCTTGGGGACAGGGAAGGATGGCTACACCTTC. It encodes CASSLGTGKDGYTF.

This chain links TRBV27 with TRBJ1-5, with D perhaps TRBD1 (5 bases). The V gene lost 5 bases and the J gene lost 0 bases, with 17 bases spanning the gap. CDR1 and CDR2 (germline): MNHEY, SMNVEV (reference sequence). The CDR3 covers 17 residues. The CDR3 loop is CASSPQGGYYSNQPQHF. CDR3 bases: TGTGCCAGCAGTCCCCAGGGAGGGTACTATAGCAATCAGCCCCAGCATTTT.

The chain joins TRBV12-3 or TRBV12-4 to TRBJ1-3; no clear D gene. The CDR3 extends over 10 amino acids. V was pared by 3 bases and J by 10 bases, with 4 bases between. Here the CDR3 DNA reads TGTGCCAGCAGTTTTCTAACCATATATTTT. This gives the protein CASSFLTIYF.

The chain is built from TRBV19 and TRBJ1-4, with D hard to call. V lost 7 bases to trimming and J lost 7 bases, with 16 bases between them. The CDR3 consists of 14 residues. Germline CDR1 reads LNHDA; CDR2 reads SQIVND (reference sequence). DNA of the CDR3: TGTGCCAGTATAGGCCAGCTTGAGGGTGAAAAACTGTTTTTT. Translating gives CASIGQLEGEKLFF.

The V call is TRBV5-6, the J call TRBJ2-1; D is ambiguous. This CDR3 comprises 14 residues. The V and J ends lost 1 base and 1 base respectively, with 6 bases between them. Germline values: CDR1 SGHDT, CDR2 YYEEEE. This CDR3 reads CASSLTVSYNEQFF. CDR3 nucleotide sequence: TGTGCCAGCAGCTTGACAGTATCCTACAATGAGCAGTTCTTC.

The chain carries TRBV7-2 and TRBJ2-7; 9 bases map to TRBD1. CDR3 size: 17 residues. Germline CDR1 and CDR2: SGHTA and FQGNSA. Germline trimming cut 6 bases from V and 6 bases from J; bases unmatched to any gene: 18. CDR3 residues: CASSYNPPGQGVAEQYF. CDR3 sequence (DNA): TGTGCCAGCAGTTACAACCCCCCGGGACAGGGAGTTGCCGAGCAGTACTTC.

This clone was observed a handful of times. V and J are TRBV25-1 and TRBJ2-2, with D perhaps matching TRBD2 (5 bases). Trimming removed 2 bases at V and 0 bases at J, with 13 bases between. The CDR3 is 17 residues long. Looked up from germline, CDR1 is MGHDK and CDR2 is SYGVNS. For the CDR3, the DNA is TGTGCCAGCAGTGAACGGGGAAGCCGTGCGAACACCGGGGAGCTGTTTTTT. Translating it yields CASSERGSRANTGELFF.